This entry describes one T cell receptor beta chain. CDR3 length: 13 amino acids. V was clipped by 7 bases and J by 7 bases; unmatched bases: 6. In germline, CDR1 is SGHRS, CDR2 YFSETQ. The entry originates in a study of blood T cell repertoires in COVID-19. The wider study: Both acute and convalescent COVID-19 samples were obtained from the United States, Italy and Spain.

Methods used by the authors: Reference gene primers were amplified, and this amplification served to estimate nucleated cell counts. Generated by immunoSEQ multiplex PCR, the TCRdb table keeps only in-frame clones and is missing some. The V and J calls and clone size are taken from that table; D and trimming were inferred from the DNA. The repertoire includes about 150,000 clones, approximately 90% of them detected once, and under 4.5% sits in the top ten. Enrollees, about 18 to 89 years old, lived in fewer than 25 US areas. Cohorts were assigned according to the clinical history that participants reported.

Sequencing was carried out using PBMCs or T cells enriched from blood (not recorded which). This chain connects TRBV5-1 to TRBJ2-1; 9 bases match TRBD2. The TCR was taken from a middle-aged woman who had been exposed to COVID-19. The CDR3 loop reads CASGAGGMNEQFF. CDR3 nucleotides: TGCGCCAGCGGAGCGGGGGGTATGAATGAGCAGTTCTTC.